The next 7 T cell receptor beta chains were all read from a single sample in a study of blood T cell repertoires in COVID-19. Sequencing was performed with immunoSEQ multiplex PCR; in TCRdb, only in-frame clones are kept and a portion is missing. The sample contains 380,000 or so clones, about 86% of which appear only once. Sequenced material: peripheral blood. The receptors here all came from a woman aged 55-75 years with COVID-19, enrolled during active disease.

V is TRBV6-1 and J is TRBJ1-5, with 9 positions matching TRBD1. The CDR3 consists of 20 residues. The V segment lost 2 bases and the J segment 1 base; nucleotides outside the gene matches: 15. Germline CDR1 reads MNHNS; CDR2 reads SASEGT. The CDR3 sequence: CASSELSSGTGKRSNQPQHF. In DNA form, the CDR3 reads TGTGCCAGCAGTGAACTTAGTTCAGGGACAGGGAAAAGGAGCAATCAGCCCCAGCATTTT.

The chain is built from TRBV10-3 and TRBJ2-7; TRBD2 aligns across 9 bases. Per the germline V gene, CDR1 is ENHRY and CDR2 is SYGVKD. V lost 11 bases, J lost 6 bases, and 11 bases stayed unmatched. The CDR3 runs 13 residues. CDR3 amino acids: CAASGGITLEQYF. DNA of the CDR3: TGTGCCGCAAGCGGGGGGATAACTCTCGAGCAGTACTTC.

The rearrangement links TRBV7-2 to TRBJ2-5, with TRBD1 identical over 7 bases. The CDR3 has 16 residues. Germline assignment: CDR1 SGHTA and CDR2 FQGNSA. The V gene end was trimmed by 2 bases and the J gene end by 2 bases; junction bases not matched to a gene: 8. The CDR3 loop is CASSLIGAGGQETQYF. CDR3 bases: TGTGCCAGCAGCTTAATTGGGGCAGGGGGTCAAGAGACCCAGTACTTC.

V is TRBV19 and J is TRBJ1-6; the D gene is possibly TRBD1 (5 bases). V lost 1 base and J 8 bases, leaving 12 bases between the germline ends. Germline V gene sequence: CDR1 LNHDA, CDR2 SQIVND (reference sequence). There are 15 residues in the CDR3. The CDR3 reads CASSIVAGLDSPLHF. The DNA for the CDR3 is TGTGCCAGTAGTATAGTGGCAGGGCTAGATTCACCCCTCCACTTT.

This clone was seen just once. The chain carries TRBV6-5 and TRBJ2-3; 7 bases line up with TRBD1. Germline values: CDR1 MNHEY, CDR2 SVGAGI. CDR3 length equals 14 residues. After removal of 0 bases from V and 6 bases from J, the junction contained 3 bases not matched to a gene. The CDR3 DNA follows: TGTGCCAGCAGTTACTCGACAGGGTTGGATACGCAGTATTTT. Protein product: CASSYSTGLDTQYF.

V and J are TRBV7-3 and TRBJ1-2; 9 bases are a match to TRBD1. Losses at the gene ends were 6 bases for V and 6 bases for J; bases not matched to a gene: 5. There are 13 residues in the CDR3. From germline, CDR1 is SGHTA and CDR2 FQGTGA. The CDR3 protein is CASRKGDRDGYTF. The CDR3 nucleotides read TGTGCCAGCAGAAAAGGGGACAGGGATGGCTACACCTTC.

J is TRBJ2-7 and V is TRBV7-9, with TRBD2 matching 8 bases. Germline lookup yields CDR1 SEHNR and CDR2 FQNEAQ (reference sequence). The CDR3 runs 15 residues. V lost 4 bases and J lost 2; bases outside the gene matches: 7. The CDR3 sequence is CASSSPGGVAYEQYF. CDR3 nucleotide sequence: TGTGCCAGCAGCTCCCCGGGGGGGGTCGCCTACGAGCAGTACTTC.